These 20 T cell receptor beta chains originate from one sample sequenced in a study of CD8+ T cells in alopecia areata. The treatment was: oral pan-JAK inhibitor, 5-10 mg twice daily. Sequencing relied on a cDNA template that was reverse transcribed from extracted RNA. Assay: immunoSEQ multiplex PCR; the TCRdb copy retains only in-frame clones and omits some. Of about 160,000 clones listed, 50% to 65% are singletons. The sequencing here drew on CD4+ T cells sorted from blood, taken at week 24, from a patient treated with tofacitinib. Receptors were obtained from a human donor with alopecia areata.

This rearrangement joins TRBV30 to TRBJ1-2; D possibly corresponds to TRBD1 (6 bases). CDR1 is GTSNPN and CDR2 is SVGIG in the germline V gene (reference sequence). The CDR3 is 13 amino acids. Trimming cost V 4 bases and J 4 bases, with 13 bases left between them. This CDR3 reads CAWTGVRGYGYTF. As DNA, the CDR3 is TGTGCCTGGACAGGGGTTCGCGGCTATGGCTACACCTTC.

This rearrangement joins TRBV30 to TRBJ1-3; D possibly corresponds to TRBD1 (5 bases). Trimming pared 4 bases from V and 0 bases from J, leaving 16 bases between. This CDR3 has 16 residues. Germline values: CDR1 GTSNPN, CDR2 SVGIG (reference sequence). This CDR3 reads CAWIRGTFDSGNTIYF. Here the CDR3 DNA reads TGTGCCTGGATCCGGGGGACCTTTGACTCTGGAAACACCATATATTTT.

This chain links TRBV10-3 with TRBJ1-4; unclear D gene. The germline V gene has CDR1 ENHRY and CDR2 SYGVKD. The CDR3 runs to 13 residues. Trimming removed 4 bases at V and 0 bases at J, with 3 bases between. The CDR3 DNA reads as TGTGCCATCAGTGCCTCAACTAATGAAAAACTGTTTTTT. It translates to CAISASTNEKLFF.

The rearrangement joins TRBV29-1 to TRBJ2-5, with unresolved D. V lost 6 bases, J lost 5 bases, and 10 bases lay in between. Looked up from germline, CDR1 is SQVTM and CDR2 is ANQGSEA. This CDR3 is 11 amino acids long. CDR3 loop: CSVGIGETQYF. CDR3 sequence (DNA): TGCAGCGTGGGAATCGGGGAGACCCAGTACTTC.

The chain is built from TRBV7-2 and TRBJ2-5; TRBD2 matches at 10 bases. V lost 5 bases to trimming and J lost 1 base; unmatched junction nucleotides: 7. CDR3 length: 16 amino acids. The germline gives CDR1 SGHTA, CDR2 FQGNSA. The CDR3 DNA reads as TGTGCCAGCAGCCCTCAGCGGGGGGGTTTCCAAGAGACCCAGTACTTC. This codes for CASSPQRGGFQETQYF.

This clone was counted only a few times. CDR3 DNA: TGTGCCAGCAGCGTAGCAGGGGACGGGCAGCCCCAGCATTTT. It is translated as CASSVAGDGQPQHF. V gene TRBV9 combines with J gene TRBJ1-5; D perhaps matches TRBD1 (6 bases). The germline V and J ends were trimmed by 0 bases and 7 bases, with 11 bases remaining between them. In germline, CDR1 is SGDLS, CDR2 YYNGEE. This CDR3 region has 14 residues.

The J gene is TRBJ2-3, the V gene TRBV2; unclear D gene. V shed 7 bases and J shed 6 bases, with 8 bases lying between them. Germline assignment: CDR1 SNHLY and CDR2 FYNNEI. The CDR3 runs 11 residues. CDR3 region: CASNVVDTQYF. The CDR3 DNA follows: TGTGCCAGCAACGTAGTGGATACGCAGTATTTT. Drawing the rest from reference TRBV2 and TRBJ2-3, the complete variable domain is EPEVTQTPSHQVTQMGQEVILRCVPISNHLYFYWYRQILGQKVEFLVSFYNNEISEKSEIFDDQFSVERPDGSNFTLKIRSTKLEDSAMYFCASNVVDTQYFGPGTRLTVL.

The rearrangement uses TRBV15 and TRBJ2-3, with 9 nucleotides matching TRBD2. This CDR3 is built from 16 residues. Unmatched junction bases numbered 7, after V lost 1 base and J lost 5 bases. CDR1 and CDR2 (germline): LNHNV, YYDKDF (reference sequence). This CDR3 is CATSRGGGGAVDTQYF. CDR3 coding DNA: TGTGCCACCAGCAGAGGGGGCGGGGGGGCTGTAGATACGCAGTATTTT.

This clone occurred a few times. The chain couples TRBV19 to TRBJ1-5, with 9 positions matching TRBD1. The V and J ends lost 6 bases and 0 bases, in that order; junction bases with no gene match: 3. CDR3 length: 15 residues. The germline gives CDR1 LNHDA, CDR2 SQIVND (reference sequence). The chain's CDR3 is CASRRDRVSNQPQHF. Written as DNA, the CDR3 is TGTGCCAGTAGGCGGGACAGGGTTAGCAATCAGCCCCAGCATTTT.

V is TRBV30 and J is TRBJ1-2, with a weak D call TRBD1 (5 bases). This CDR3 comprises 15 residues. V lost 0 bases, J lost 7 bases, and 18 bases lay in between. The V gene's germline CDR1 is GTSNPN and CDR2 SVGIG (reference sequence). The CDR3 coding sequence is TGTGCCTGGAGTGTAGACAGCGGAGGTGTCGGTGGCTACACCTTC. Protein sequence: CAWSVDSGGVGGYTF.

This clone was found a few times. This chain links TRBV7-9 with TRBJ1-5; D remains unclear. Looked up from germline, CDR1 is SEHNR and CDR2 is FQNEAQ (reference sequence). V was trimmed by 3 bases and J by 6 bases, leaving 12 bases between them. This CDR3 comprises 14 residues. The CDR3 coding sequence is TGTGCCAGCAGCTTGGGCGGTGGGGTTCAGCCCCAGCATTTT. Its translation: CASSLGGGVQPQHF. The variable domain in full, completed from reference TRBV7-9 and TRBJ1-5, reads DTGVSQNPRHKITKRGQNVTFRCDPISEHNRLYWYRQTLGQGPEFLTYFQNEAQLEKSRLLSDRFSAERPKGSFSTLEIQRTEQGDSAMYLCASSLGGGVQPQHFGDGTRLSIL.

The chain has TRBV7-3 and TRBJ2-1; D remains unclear. Between the trimmed V and J ends, which lost 4 bases and 7 bases, there was a span of 11 bases. Germline loops: CDR1 SGHTA, CDR2 FQGTGA. This CDR3 is 13 amino acids long. The CDR3 protein is CASSSYPSNEQFF. DNA for the CDR3: TGTGCCAGCAGCTCATACCCTTCTAATGAGCAGTTCTTC.

CDR3 bases: TGCGCCAGCAGCATCGACCTAAATTCACCCCTCCACTTT. Translated: CASSIDLNSPLHF. This chain connects TRBV5-1 to TRBJ1-6, with D hard to call. The CDR3 sequence is 13 residues long. Per germline, CDR1 SGHRS and CDR2 YFSETQ. Trimming removed 4 bases at V and 7 bases at J, with 9 bases between.

The CDR3 here is CAWSSGGHENYGYTF. DNA for the CDR3: TGTGCCTGGAGTAGCGGGGGACACGAAAACTATGGCTACACCTTC. The chain uses TRBV30 and TRBJ1-2; D is possibly TRBD1 (6 bases). The germline gives CDR1 GTSNPN, CDR2 SVGIG (reference sequence). Trimming shortened V by 2 bases and J by 2 bases, and 15 bases separated the two germline ends. This CDR3 contains 15 residues.

The V call is TRBV6-1, the J call TRBJ2-7, with D unresolved. Looked up from germline, CDR1 is MNHNS and CDR2 is SASEGT. The V end was cut by 1 base, the J end by 4 bases, with 5 bases between. This CDR3 contains 12 residues. In DNA form, the CDR3 reads TGTGCCAGCAGTGAAGACACATACGAGCAGTACTTC. It specifies CASSEDTYEQYF.

The chain joins TRBV19 to TRBJ2-4, with no clear D. V was shortened by 3 bases and J by 6 bases, with 6 bases between the two germline ends. The germline V gene has CDR1 LNHDA and CDR2 SQIVND (reference sequence). The CDR3 covers 12 residues. The chain's CDR3 is CASSILGNIQYF. The CDR3 DNA reads TGTGCCAGTAGTATTTTAGGAAACATTCAGTACTTC.

The chain combines TRBV5-1 with TRBJ1-1, with D uncertain. This CDR3 is built from 14 residues. Germline assignment: CDR1 SGHRS and CDR2 YFSETQ. Trimming cost V 1 base and J 0 bases, with 7 bases left between them. The CDR3 protein is CASSLTAMNTEAFF. CDR3 DNA sequence: TGCGCCAGCAGCTTGACAGCCATGAACACTGAAGCTTTCTTT. Together with reference TRBV5-1 and TRBJ1-1, the CDR3 gives the full variable domain: KAGVTQTPRYLIKTRGQQVTLSCSPISGHRSVSWYQQTPGQGLQFLFEYFSETQRNKGNFPGRFSGRQFSNSRSEMNVSTLELGDSALYLCASSLTAMNTEAFFGQGTRLTVV.

The chain is built from TRBV27 and TRBJ2-2, with 8 bases matching TRBD1. CDR1 is MNHEY, CDR2 SMNVEV, per germline (reference sequence). Losses at the gene ends were 3 bases for V and 6 bases for J; bases not matched to a gene: 15. This CDR3 comprises 18 residues. CDR3 sequence: CASSLAPGGTRAAGELFF. As DNA, the CDR3 is TGTGCCAGCAGTTTGGCACCAGGGGGCACCCGAGCGGCCGGGGAGCTGTTTTTT.

The J gene is TRBJ2-7, the V gene TRBV5-6; D is unclear. In germline, CDR1 is SGHDT, CDR2 YYEEEE. The CDR3 extends over 16 amino acids. V was trimmed by 3 bases and J by 4 bases, leaving 20 bases between them. Here the CDR3 reads CASSSKIRVSEYEQYF. The CDR3 DNA follows: TGTGCCAGCAGCTCCAAGATCCGGGTAAGCGAATACGAGCAGTACTTC.

This sequence joins TRBV7-9 and TRBJ2-1; 10 bases line up with TRBD1. Losses at the gene ends were 5 bases for V and 3 bases for J; bases not matched to a gene: 16. Germline V lookup: CDR1 SEHNR, CDR2 FQNEAQ (reference sequence). The CDR3 covers 19 residues. CDR3 DNA: TGTGCCAGCAGCACAACCGGGACAGGGGTCAAGGAGCTCTACAATGAGCAGTTCTTC. This translates into CASSTTGTGVKELYNEQFF.